Detailed here is one TCR beta chain. At one boundary the junction diverges from the germline segment, which might be a read error. The data were obtained in a study of T cell responses to AZD1222 COVID-19 vaccine. The method was immunoSEQ multiplex PCR; TCRdb's version includes in-frame clones alone and lacks a portion of them. The data hold some 150,000 clones, with under 95% observed a single time. The TCR originated in an adult who received the AZD1222 COVID-19 vaccine. The specimen was peripheral blood, collected 28 days after the second AZD1222 dose.

As DNA, the CDR3 is TGTGCCAGCAGTTTAGCGGCGCCCAAGAGGGTCTTC. This codes for CASSLAAPKRVF. The chain combines TRBV12-3 or TRBV12-4 with TRBJ2-1, with a tentative D call TRBD2 (5 bases). The length of the CDR3 is 12 residues.